This TCR beta chain comes out of a study of control samples from healthy donors and cancer patients. The data were produced by immunoSEQ multiplex PCR, yet TCRdb's version contains in-frame clones alone and is incomplete. The table lists 150,000 or so clones, 80% to 95% of them singletons. The CDR3 is 14 amino acids. This sequence was found in a woman under 40 in good health. The chain is built from TRBV21-1 and TRBJ1-4; TRBD1, the table's D call, lacks a check against the DNA. TRBV21-1 is flagged as a pseudogene. The material sequenced was blood. The chain's CDR3 is CASSKARISEKLFF. CDR3 DNA: TGTGCCAGCAGCAAAGCCAGGATTTCTGAAAAACTGTTTTTT.